These T cell receptor beta chains were read from a single sample in a study of blood T cell repertoires in COVID-19. Some clones are missing from TCRdb's copy, which holds only in-frame ones; the method was immunoSEQ multiplex PCR. This table holds approximately 50,000 clones, 65% to 90% found once. The sequenced sample was peripheral blood. The receptors were sampled from a woman at least 80 years old with acute or convalescent COVID-19. CDR3s include the opening cysteine and the closing phenylalanine or tryptophan. Clone size is stated in some rows and not others, as once, few, many or a class when expanded.

CDR3aa: CASSPTQIRQVGHEQYF
abundance: NA
v_gene: TRBV14

CDR3aa: CASSRGDRPYGYTF
abundance: once
v_gene: TRBV19

CDR3aa: CASSPSGGAPGELFF
abundance: NA
v_gene: TRBV5-4

CDR3aa: CASRDNSYEQYF
abundance: NA
v_gene: TRBV7-9

CDR3aa: CASSKGAGGQDVFHYEQYF
abundance: NA
v_gene: TRBV21-1

CDR3aa: CASSSVGTRGTDTQYF
abundance: NA
v_gene: TRBV11-2

CDR3aa: CASSVEGGSSEQYF
abundance: NA
v_gene: TRBV9

CDR3aa: CTSSREAPHEQFF
abundance: NA
v_gene: TRBV1

CDR3aa: CASSLGQRGMTYNSPLHF
abundance: NA
v_gene: TRBV7-2

CDR3aa: CASSSDMLNTEAFF
abundance: NA
v_gene: TRBV5-6

CDR3aa: CASSFSEQFGNTIYF
abundance: NA
v_gene: TRBV7-8

CDR3aa: CASSRDSSSGNTIYF
abundance: NA
v_gene: TRBV9

CDR3aa: CASSIEEAYGGYTF
abundance: once
v_gene: TRBV19

CDR3aa: CASSPAAATYEQYF
abundance: NA
v_gene: TRBV2

CDR3aa: CASSLAVGGAGTDTQYF
abundance: NA
v_gene: TRBV5-4

CDR3aa: CAWSPHSSPLHF
abundance: NA
v_gene: TRBV30